This TCR beta chain originates from a study of T-cell memory formation after mild COVID-19. Broader study findings: Mostly located in CM and EM were contracting CD4+ clones, with contracting CD8+ clones located in EMRA.

This clonotype was seen ten or more times. Its antigen is unidentified. CDR1 SGHRS and CDR2 YFSETQ come from the germline V gene. J was trimmed by 7 bases and V by 3 bases; bases with no gene match: 6. The CDR3 spans 14 residues. TCRdb re-called the 5' RACE reads with MiXCR, one entry per CDR3 protein. The data contain about 100,000 distinct CDR3 sequences, 15% to 20% of them singletons. Sequencing was carried out using PBMCs or a T cell subset sorted from them (not recorded which). The origin of this receptor is a man aged 18 to 35 who had mild COVID-19 (a few samples of this study predate the infection). Cell type and time point are not known. The chain uses TRBV5-1 and TRBJ2-1; 8 nucleotides agree with TRBD1. Here the CDR3 DNA reads TGCGCCAGCAGCTCGGACAGGGAAGGGAATGAGCAGTTCTTC. It yields the protein CASSSDREGNEQFF.